The clone carrying this T cell receptor beta chain was detected only once. Its cognate antigen is unknown. This specimen comes from a study of Tregs in tolerant kidney transplant recipients. As for the study in general: The nonmyeloablative bone marrow transplants came from related graft donors, with transient mixed chimerism.

Assay used: immunoSEQ multiplex PCR; TCRdb lists only in-frame clones, some missing. The sample holds over 50,000 clones, roughly 88% seen once. CDR1 and CDR2 from the germline V gene are SNHLY and FYNNEI. Trimming removed 5 bases from V and 0 bases from J, with 10 bases in between. The CDR3 sequence is 15 residues long. Study-wide results and caveats: Biological reproducibility was not directly addressed, but technical replication error appeared minimal.

Unstimulated regulatory T cells (CD4+CD25+CD127-), CD4+CD25- non-regulatory cells, CD4 and CD8 cells were FACS-sorted from thawed PBMCs. Regulatory T cells were sorted from thawed PBMCs rested overnight at 37°C with 200 IU/ml IL-2. Source: Tregs from blood, taken before the transplant. The rearrangement joins TRBV2 to TRBJ1-4; D gene ambiguous. The sequence was obtained from a human donor who received a combined kidney and bone marrow transplant. The CDR3 DNA sequence: TGTGCCAGCAGTCCCCAACCCACAACTAATGAAAAACTGTTTTTT. The encoded protein is CASSPQPTTNEKLFF. Drawing the rest from reference TRBV2 and TRBJ1-4, the complete variable domain is EPEVTQTPSHQVTQMGQEVILRCVPISNHLYFYWYRQILGQKVEFLVSFYNNEISEKSEIFDDQFSVERPDGSNFTLKIRSTKLEDSAMYFCASSPQPTTNEKLFFGSGTQLSVL.